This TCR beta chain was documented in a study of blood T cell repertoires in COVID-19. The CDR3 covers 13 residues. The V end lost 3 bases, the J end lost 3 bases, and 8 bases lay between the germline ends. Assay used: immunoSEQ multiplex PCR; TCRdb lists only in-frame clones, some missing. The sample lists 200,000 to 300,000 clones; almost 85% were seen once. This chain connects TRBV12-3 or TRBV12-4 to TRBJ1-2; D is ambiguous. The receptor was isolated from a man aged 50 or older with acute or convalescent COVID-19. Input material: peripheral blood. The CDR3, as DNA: TGTGCCAGCAGTTTTGGCCCCTACTATGGCTACACCTTC. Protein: CASSFGPYYGYTF.